This T cell receptor beta chain was obtained from a study of shared clonotypes between healthy human individuals (dated by TCRdb to the early 2020s). With regard to the full study: Two women and three men aged 18 to 49 years were included in the cohort. For each donor, CD4 naive and CD4 memory were each run on three plates, CD8 naive on two plates, and CD8 memory on one plate. To estimate repertoire size and how much clonotypes are shared between individuals, the study performed deep sequencing of blood TCR repertoires from roughly five healthy adults. Libraries were prepared and TCR repertoires were sequenced by different laboratories using diverse techniques, in order to increase sequencing depth and limit assay-specific biases. Leukapheresis yielded between about 0.94 and 9.5 billion PBMCs per donor. What the authors observed across the whole study: Approximately 5% of naive CD4, 3% to 3.5% of naive CD8, roughly 2.4% of memory CD4, and 0.4% of memory CD8 clonotypes were shared across several donors. Based on pairwise subsampling, the degree of clonotype sharing among donors was expected to be affected by sequencing depth. Compared with non-shared clonotypes, the clonotypes found in all four sorted-subset donors had higher generation probabilities. Larger estimated clonotype richness was generally found for naive subsets than for memory subsets. Because the study included only a small number of donors, the genetic and exposure-history diversity represented was limited. Sampling was limited to blood, and TCR repertoires in tissue likely differ from TCR repertoires in blood. Even with the large sequencing depth, rarefaction of the sorted-subset datasets indicated that sequencing was incomplete.

Remarks on this clone: The specificity of this receptor is unknown. No much larger clone exists at a distance of one base, and base qualities are not known.

After removal of 3 bases from V and 4 bases from J, the junction retains 4 bases not matched to a gene. The CDR3 sequence holds 15 residues, the cysteine and phenylalanine included. Only CDR3 DNA remains: 45 bases, in frame from the first base. The germline V gene encodes CDR1 SGHTA and CDR2 FQGTGA. TCR CDR3 regions were amplified from genomic DNA by multiplex PCR using the deep immunoSEQ assay. Extracted genomic DNA from each cell subset was distributed evenly across all wells of several immunoSEQ 96-well plates, and each plate was treated as a replicate. For sorted subsets, 200 to 250 ng of genomic DNA, equivalent to about 30,000 T cell genomes, went into each replicate PCR. Purified libraries were quantified with a Qubit 3.0 fluorometer, sized on a Bioanalyzer 2100, and re-quantified with the KAPA Library Quantification kit. Every immunoSEQ 96-well plate was sequenced on a separate single-read 150-cycle Illumina NextSeq 550 flow cell. In the original analysis: Because the immunoSEQ output included only junctional sequences and no quality scores, the filtering could not be the same as the filtering used for full-length reads. To assign V/J genes and CDR3, sequences were annotated using PyIR, a Python wrapper for IgBLAST v1.9, with IMGT germline references. Reads with weak V/J assignments (E-value above 1e-6), missing CDR3, stop codons, out-of-frame junctions, or ambiguous translated residues were removed. A V3J clonotype was defined by an identical inferred V gene, J gene, and CDR3 amino acid sequence. Percentage overlap between repertoires was computed as shared unique clonotypes divided by the size of the smaller repertoire. Repertoire richness was assessed with RTK rarefaction, the Chao1 estimator, and Recon v2.1 estimates of unobserved clonotypes. For all TCRbeta clonotypes obtained by the gDNA method from a few donors, generation probabilities were computed with OLGA. TCRdb holds this immuneACCESS table with in-frame rearrangements only. Some clones are missing; in checked studies, unresolved V genes explain under half, and the rest has no known cause. That table is the source of V, J and clone size, and D and trimming were worked out from the DNA. This sample has more than 2 million clones in its table, and about 93% of those were observed once. 1.5% to 2% of the sample belongs to the ten largest clones.

CD8 naive samples were obtained by positive selection for CCR7 among CD45RO-negative cells, yielding a CD45RA+CCR7+ population from which TemRA cells were excluded. Healthy HIV-negative adults with no recently reported acute infections or vaccinations were included as donors. Every donor was a Caucasian adult living in Nashville, Tennessee, USA. Blood was obtained by leukapheresis, after which PBMCs were separated by Ficoll-Histopaque density gradient centrifugation and cryopreserved in liquid nitrogen vapor phase. Analytical flow cytometry was used to check the purity and quantity of every magnetically sorted T cell population. Each sorted fraction had its genomic DNA isolated and then quantified by UV absorbance on a Nanodrop 2000c.

Sequenced: naive CD8+ T cells from PBMCs. The sample's cell subset or site, from its label and the paper: CD45RA+CCR7+. This receptor was obtained from a man between 18 and 29 years old in good health. Some clones in this sample may be carry-over from other donors' samples. The chain is assembled from TRBV7-3 and TRBJ2-7; 12 junctional bases match TRBD1. The DNA sequence is TGTGCCAGCAGCTTTGGGACAGGGGGCAGGTACGAGCAGTACTTC. Translated, it gives CASSFGTGGRYEQYF.